The 23 T cell receptor beta chains listed next were all sequenced from one sample in a study of blood T cell repertoires in COVID-19. Repertoires were generated with immunoSEQ multiplex PCR, while TCRdb's copy carries only in-frame clones and drops some. Altogether roughly 84,000 clones are present, 80% being singletons, with the ten largest covering about 11%. The sequencing sample was made of peripheral blood. Receptors were obtained from a woman in her forties with active or convalescent COVID-19.

This chain links TRBV29-1 with TRBJ1-2, with 9 bases lining up with TRBD1. Germline V gene sequence: CDR1 SQVTM, CDR2 ANQGSEA. V shed 6 bases and J 2 bases; nucleotides not matched to a gene: 4. This CDR3 spans 13 amino acids. The CDR3 loop reads CSVVQGANYGYTF. The DNA for the CDR3 is TGCAGCGTCGTACAGGGGGCCAACTATGGCTACACCTTC.

This chain links TRBV2 with TRBJ1-3, with D possibly TRBD1 on 5 matching bases. CDR3 size: 15 residues. Per germline, CDR1 SNHLY and CDR2 FYNNEI. Between the trimmed V and J ends, which lost 4 bases and 0 bases, there was a span of 10 bases. The CDR3 DNA is TGTGCCAGCAGTGTTGGGGCCAGCTCTGGAAACACCATATATTTT. Protein sequence: CASSVGASSGNTIYF.

In nucleotides, the CDR3 is TGTGCCAGCCTGCTAGCGGGGGGATACAATGAGCAGTTCTTC. Protein: CASLLAGGYNEQFF. This chain uses TRBV5-5 with TRBJ2-1; 11 nucleotides agree with TRBD2. The V segment lost 7 bases and the J segment 4 bases; nucleotides outside the gene matches: 4. This CDR3 contains 14 residues. Looked up from germline, CDR1 is SGHKS and CDR2 is YYEKEE (reference sequence).

The chain recombines TRBV10-2 with TRBJ2-7, with a possible D match to TRBD2 (6 bases). The germline V gene encodes CDR1 WSHSY and CDR2 SAAADI. The CDR3 runs to 16 residues. Trimming took off 3 bases at V and 3 bases at J, with 18 bases between the two ends. The CDR3 sequence is CASSDPNGGKGYEQYF. The CDR3 region has the DNA TGCGCCAGCAGTGACCCCAATGGGGGGAAAGGCTACGAGCAGTACTTC.

This chain connects TRBV11-2 to TRBJ2-6; a possible D gene is TRBD1 (5 bases). Germline CDR1 is SGHAT and CDR2 is FQNNGV. This CDR3 region has 16 residues. V dropped 1 base and J dropped 0 bases, with 7 bases sitting between them. The CDR3 sequence is CASSLGGLSGANVLTF. The CDR3 DNA is TGTGCCAGCAGCTTAGGGGGCCTCTCTGGGGCCAACGTCCTGACTTTC.

This chain links TRBV29-1 with TRBJ2-3; perhaps TRBD2 as D (7 bases). The CDR3 consists of 16 residues. V dropped 4 bases and J dropped 7 bases, with 24 bases sitting between them. Germline V gene sequence: CDR1 SQVTM, CDR2 ANQGSEA. The CDR3 spells CSVGWGGQGRGHTQYF. The CDR3, as DNA: TGCAGCGTTGGTTGGGGGGGGCAGGGGCGCGGACATACGCAGTATTTT.

This clone was seen a few times. V is TRBV10-3 and J is TRBJ2-3, with TRBD2 matching 7 bases. V shed 0 bases and J 2 bases; nucleotides not matched to a gene: 14. Per germline, CDR1 ENHRY and CDR2 SYGVKD. CDR3 length equals 19 residues. The CDR3 protein is CAISESTLGREDLTDTQYF. DNA for the CDR3: TGTGCCATCAGTGAGTCTACGTTGGGTCGGGAGGATCTCACAGATACGCAGTATTTT.

The chain employs TRBV9 and TRBJ2-1; TRBD2 agrees at 8 bases. Germline V gene data show CDR1 as SGDLS and CDR2 as YYNGEE. The CDR3 spans 15 residues. V dropped 0 bases and J dropped 5; count of bases not matched to a gene: 4. The CDR3 DNA sequence: TGTGCCAGCAGCGTAGTCGGGAGGGCGAACAATGAGCAGTTCTTC. Translated: CASSVVGRANNEQFF.

J is TRBJ1-1 and V is TRBV18; a weak D match, TRBD1 (6 bases). Germline lookup yields CDR1 KGHSH and CDR2 LQKENI. V dropped 3 bases and J dropped 2 bases, with 13 bases sitting between them. CDR3 length: 15 amino acids. CDR3 protein: CASSPSPDSNTEAFF. CDR3 DNA sequence: TGTGCCAGCTCACCGAGCCCGGACAGCAACACTGAAGCTTTCTTT.

In this sample, this clone turned up a few times. The V call is TRBV28, the J call TRBJ1-1; D is possibly TRBD1 (6 bases). Germline values: CDR1 MDHEN, CDR2 SYDVKM. The CDR3 has 16 amino acids. V shed 2 bases and J shed 1 base, with 14 bases lying between them. CDR3 amino acids: CASSLTQGLRNTEAFF. The CDR3, as DNA: TGTGCCAGCAGTTTAACGCAGGGGTTGAGGAACACTGAAGCTTTCTTT. Full variable domain (remainder filled in from reference TRBV28 and TRBJ1-1): DVKVTQSSRYLVKRTGEKVFLECVQDMDHENMFWYRQDPGLGLRLIYFSYDVKMKEKGDIPEGYSVSREKKERFSLILESASTNQTSMYLCASSLTQGLRNTEAFFGQGTRLTVV.

The chain couples TRBV7-9 to TRBJ2-3; D unclear. CDR1 and CDR2 from the germline V gene are SEHNR and FQNEAQ (reference sequence). The V gene lost 7 bases and the J gene lost 5 bases, with 10 bases spanning the gap. This CDR3 has 12 residues. This CDR3 reads CASTDNVDTQYF. The CDR3 DNA sequence: TGTGCCAGCACCGACAACGTAGATACGCAGTATTTT.

Comment on this clone: One end of the junction varies from germline; a read error may be responsible. V usage is TRBV20-1 and J usage is TRBJ2-7, with unresolved D. Germline V gene sequence: CDR1 DFQATT, CDR2 SNEGSKA (reference sequence). The CDR3 is made up of 10 amino acids. The chain's CDR3 is CSASSHEQYF. In DNA form, the CDR3 reads TGCAGTGCTAGCTCCCACGAGCAGTACTTC.

This chain uses TRBV5-6 with TRBJ1-4; tentative D call: TRBD1 (6 bases). CDR1 and CDR2 from the germline V gene are SGHDT and YYEEEE. V was clipped by 1 base and J by 6 bases, with 13 bases between them. The CDR3 is 15 amino acids. The CDR3, as DNA: TGTGCCAGCAGCTTGAGGGGGGGCCGCGATGAAAAACTGTTTTTT. The encoded protein is CASSLRGGRDEKLFF.

The V call is TRBV4-2, the J call TRBJ1-2, with D possibly TRBD1 on 5 matching bases. Germline CDR1 reads LGHNA; CDR2 reads YNFKEQ. This CDR3 is 15 amino acids long. Deletions cut 0 bases from V and 5 bases from J, with 13 bases between. The CDR3 loop is CASSQEKRGRYGYTF. The DNA of the CDR3 is TGTGCCAGCAGCCAAGAAAAAAGGGGAAGGTATGGCTACACCTTC.

The chain is built from TRBV29-1 and TRBJ1-1, with 8 bases that match TRBD1. The germline gives CDR1 SQVTM, CDR2 ANQGSEA. Unmatched junction bases numbered 3, after V lost 5 bases and J lost 1 base. This CDR3 has 13 amino acids. This CDR3 is CSVLGQANTEAFF. Here the CDR3 DNA reads TGCAGCGTTCTGGGACAGGCGAACACTGAAGCTTTCTTT.

This chain joins TRBV12-5 and TRBJ1-5, with 9 bases fitting TRBD1. Germline assignment: CDR1 LGHNT and CDR2 FRNRAP. The CDR3 loop spans 18 amino acids. With 2 bases clipped from V and 0 bases from J, the junction kept 8 bases outside the gene matches. The CDR3 DNA follows: TGTGCTAGTGGTTTGTATGGACAGGGGTCTTTTAGCAATCAGCCCCAGCATTTT. Protein product: CASGLYGQGSFSNQPQHF.

The V and J genes are TRBV28 and TRBJ2-1, with TRBD1 matching 8 bases. The trim removed 8 bases at V and 0 bases at J, leaving 9 bases unmatched. Germline V gene lookup returns CDR1 MDHEN and CDR2 SYDVKM. The CDR3 contains 16 residues. CDR3 loop: CASQSPGQGSYNEQFF. For the CDR3, the DNA is TGTGCCAGCCAATCTCCCGGACAGGGCTCCTACAATGAGCAGTTCTTC.

This clone was recorded once. CDR3 nucleotides: TGTGCCAGCTCAGAGAACCAAGAGACCCAGTACTTC. Its translation is CASSENQETQYF. The chain is built from TRBV18 and TRBJ2-5, with D hard to call. CDR3 length: 12 residues. Per germline, CDR1 KGHSH and CDR2 LQKENI. The ends were cut back, 5 bases at V and 0 bases at J, with 4 bases in the middle.

Notes on this clone: One junction end does not reproduce the germline sequence, and a read error may be involved. J is TRBJ2-1 and V is TRBV10-3; perhaps TRBD1 as D (7 bases). The CDR3 consists of 14 residues. Germline CDR1 reads ENHRY; CDR2 reads SYGVKD. CDR3 sequence (DNA): TGTGCCATCAGAGTACAGGGGACCCGCGGGGAGCAATTCTTC. Its protein is CAIRVQGTRGEQFF.

The chain links TRBV7-2 to TRBJ2-7; the D gene is possibly TRBD2 (5 bases). V lost 5 bases, J lost 4 bases, and 15 bases lay in between. The germline V gene has CDR1 SGHTA and CDR2 FQGNSA. The CDR3 covers 14 residues. In DNA, the CDR3 is TGTGCCAGCAGCACCCAAGCGGCCGGTTACGAGCAGTACTTC. Its translation: CASSTQAAGYEQYF. Using reference TRBV7-2 and TRBJ2-7 for the parts outside the CDR3, the full variable domain is GAGVSQSPSNKVTEKGKDVELRCDPISGHTALYWYRQSLGQGLEFLIYFQGNSAPDKSGLPSDRFSAERTGGSVSTLTIQRTQQEDSAVYLCASSTQAAGYEQYFGPGTRLTVT.

The gene calls are TRBV4-2 and TRBJ2-2; D perhaps matches TRBD1 (5 bases). This CDR3 is built from 13 residues. Deletions cut 3 bases from V and 7 bases from J, with 9 bases between. Germline lookup yields CDR1 LGHNA and CDR2 YNFKEQ. The CDR3 region is CASSQGQFGELFF. The CDR3 region has the DNA TGTGCCAGCAGCCAGGGGCAATTCGGGGAGCTGTTTTTT.

The genes are TRBV7-9 and TRBJ2-2; 9 bases are shared with TRBD1. The germline CDR1 and CDR2 sequences are SEHNR and FQNEAQ (reference sequence). V gave up 4 bases and J gave up 10 bases; unmatched junction bases: 4. The CDR3 length is 13 residues. This chain's CDR3 is CASSSTGGTELFF. The CDR3 DNA is TGTGCCAGCAGCTCTACAGGGGGCACGGAGCTGTTTTTT.

The V call is TRBV5-1, the J call TRBJ2-7; 12 bases line up with TRBD2. The trim removed 3 bases at V and 1 base at J, leaving 5 bases unmatched. CDR3 size: 16 residues. From germline, CDR1 is SGHRS and CDR2 YFSETQ. The CDR3 DNA follows: TGCGCCAGCAGCTCCCAAGGACTAGCGGGGTCCTACGAGCAGTACTTC. Translating it yields CASSSQGLAGSYEQYF. Combining the CDR3 with reference TRBV5-1 and TRBJ2-7 gives the whole variable domain KAGVTQTPRYLIKTRGQQVTLSCSPISGHRSVSWYQQTPGQGLQFLFEYFSETQRNKGNFPGRFSGRQFSNSRSEMNVSTLELGDSALYLCASSSQGLAGSYEQYFGPGTRLTVT.